This TCR beta chain is from a study of cytomegalovirus exposure and HLA in healthy donors. Study details: Approximately 81% of around 390 genotyped donors fell in the Caucasian-associated ancestry cluster. Study conclusions and caveats: Prior analysis indicated that the majority of TCR beta V segments exhibited productivity approximately 90% or approximately 30% of the time. When a later analysis was performed, an Asian-associated ancestry cluster reportedly had fewer N-insertions than the roughly 670-donor mean.

Concerning this clone: Its antigen is unknown.

The CDR3 extends over 13 amino acids. Germline loops: CDR1 MNHNS, CDR2 SASEGT. The ends were cut back, 2 bases at V and 5 bases at J, with 7 bases in the middle. The study ran its PCR with 60 Vbeta and 13 Jbeta primers. The data were produced by immunoSEQ multiplex PCR, yet TCRdb's version contains in-frame clones alone and is incomplete. This sample yields roughly 160,000 clones, of which around 73% are seen a single time; under 7% belongs to the top ten. The chain recombines TRBV6-1 with TRBJ1-5; D gene unclear. Input material: PBMCs. This clonotype was sampled from a woman between 18 and 29 years old in good health and CMV-seropositive. The CDR3 DNA reads TGTGCCAGCAGTGAATACCGAGATCAGCCCCAGCATTTT. Amino acids: CASSEYRDQPQHF.